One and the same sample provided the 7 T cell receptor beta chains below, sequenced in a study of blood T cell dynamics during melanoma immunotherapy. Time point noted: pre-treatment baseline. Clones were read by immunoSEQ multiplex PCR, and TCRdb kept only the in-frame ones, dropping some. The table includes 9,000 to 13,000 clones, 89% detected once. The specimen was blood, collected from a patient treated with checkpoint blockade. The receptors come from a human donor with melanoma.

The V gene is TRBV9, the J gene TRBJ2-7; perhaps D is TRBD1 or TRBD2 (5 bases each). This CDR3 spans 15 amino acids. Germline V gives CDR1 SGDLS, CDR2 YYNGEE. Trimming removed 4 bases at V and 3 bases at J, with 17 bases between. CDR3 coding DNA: TGTGCCAGCAGCCTTAGAGGGGATCCCAACTACGAGCAGTACTTC. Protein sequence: CASSLRGDPNYEQYF.

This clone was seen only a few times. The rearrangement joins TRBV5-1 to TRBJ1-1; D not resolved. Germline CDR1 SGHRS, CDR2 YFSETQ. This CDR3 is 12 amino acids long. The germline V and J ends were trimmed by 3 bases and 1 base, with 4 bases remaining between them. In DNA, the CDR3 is TGCGCCAGCAGCTCAGGGAACACTGAAGCTTTCTTT. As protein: CASSSGNTEAFF.

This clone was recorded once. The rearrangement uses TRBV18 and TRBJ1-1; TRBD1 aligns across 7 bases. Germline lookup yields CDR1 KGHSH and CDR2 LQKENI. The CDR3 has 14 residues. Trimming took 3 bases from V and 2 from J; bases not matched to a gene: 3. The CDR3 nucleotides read TGTGCCAGCTCACCTGGGACAGTAAACACTGAAGCTTTCTTT. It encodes CASSPGTVNTEAFF. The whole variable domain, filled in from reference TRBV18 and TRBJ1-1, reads NAGVMQNPRHLVRRRGQEARLRCSPMKGHSHVYWYRQLPEEGLKFMVYLQKENIIDESGMPKERFSAEFPKEGPSILRIQQVVRGDSAAYFCASSPGTVNTEAFFGQGTRLTVV.

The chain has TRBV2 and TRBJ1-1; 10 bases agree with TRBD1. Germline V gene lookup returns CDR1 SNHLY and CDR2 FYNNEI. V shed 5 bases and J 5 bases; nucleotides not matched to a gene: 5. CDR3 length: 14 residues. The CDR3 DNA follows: TGTGCCAGCAGTCGACAGGGGGCCTATACTGAAGCTTTCTTT. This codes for CASSRQGAYTEAFF.

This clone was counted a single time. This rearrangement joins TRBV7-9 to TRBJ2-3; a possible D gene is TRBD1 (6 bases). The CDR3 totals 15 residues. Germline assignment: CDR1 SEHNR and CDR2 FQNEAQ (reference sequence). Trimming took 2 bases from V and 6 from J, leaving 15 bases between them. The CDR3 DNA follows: TGTGCCAGCAGCTTAAGAGGGCAGGGGATGGATACGCAGTATTTT. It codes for CASSLRGQGMDTQYF. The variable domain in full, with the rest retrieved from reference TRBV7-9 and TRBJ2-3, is DTGVSQNPRHKITKRGQNVTFRCDPISEHNRLYWYRQTLGQGPEFLTYFQNEAQLEKSRLLSDRFSAERPKGSFSTLEIQRTEQGDSAMYLCASSLRGQGMDTQYFGPGTRLTVL.

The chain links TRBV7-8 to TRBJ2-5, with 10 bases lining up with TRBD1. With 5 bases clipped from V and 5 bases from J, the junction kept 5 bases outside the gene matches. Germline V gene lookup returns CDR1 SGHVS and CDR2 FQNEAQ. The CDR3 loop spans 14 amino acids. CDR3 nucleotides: TGTGCCAGCAGCCGAGGACAGGGGGGGGAGACCCAGTACTTC. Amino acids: CASSRGQGGETQYF.

The CDR3 coding sequence is TGTGGGGCGGGGCTCCACGAGCAGTACTTC. Translation: CGAGLHEQYF. This sequence joins TRBV30 and TRBJ2-5, with D perhaps TRBD2 (6 bases). With the DNA end fitting TRBJ2-7 better, the J assignment may be wrong. The germline V gene encodes CDR1 GTSNPN and CDR2 SVGIG (reference sequence). This CDR3 has 10 amino acids.